The entry below describes one T cell receptor beta chain. The entry originates in a study of blood T cell repertoires in COVID-19. Study-wide context: PBMCs, B-cell-depleted T cells, or T cells were the source of the cDNA or gDNA that made up the material.

Per the study methods: Cell counts per sample came from amplifying reference gene primers. Using immunoSEQ multiplex PCR, the repertoire was profiled, and TCRdb retains in-frame clones only, with some absent. D and trimming were read from the DNA, whereas the V and J calls and clone size are those reported in that table. In the table there are 150,000 to 200,000 clones, about 88% of which are singletons. The germline CDR1 and CDR2 sequences are SGHRS and YFSETQ. Trimming left V 4 bases short and J 8 bases short, with 16 bases between. This CDR3 comprises 14 residues. The rearrangement uses TRBV5-1 and TRBJ2-1, with D perhaps TRBD2 (6 bases). The sequenced material came from peripheral blood. This sequence originates from a woman of 80 years or more in a cohort sampled during active or convalescent COVID-19. In DNA, the CDR3 is TGCGCCAGCAGCCCGGGACTGGTCCAGGATGAGCAGTTCTTC. It yields the protein CASSPGLVQDEQFF.